This is a list of T cell receptor beta chains from one sample in a study of identical twins. TCRdb re-analysed the 5' RACE reads in MiXCR, keeping a single row per CDR3 protein. The sample lists around 140,000 distinct CDR3 sequences; roughly 3.3% were seen once. The source material was memory T cells sorted from blood. These receptors came from a man aged 18 to 29 in good health. The conserved cysteine and the conserved F or W are not part of the CDR3 here. Clone size is stated in some rows and not others, as once, few, many or a class when expanded.

J gene: TRBJ2-1; V gene: TRBV27; clone size: many; CDR3 protein: ASSFGPLVGKDEQF
J gene: TRBJ2-5; V gene: TRBV7-9; clone size: many; CDR3 protein: ASSPLLAGHETQY
J gene: TRBJ2-2; V gene: TRBV5-6; clone size: many; CDR3 protein: ASSLDRGENTGELF
J gene: TRBJ1-1; V gene: TRBV3-1; clone size: many; CDR3 protein: ASSQRHTEAF
J gene: TRBJ2-1; V gene: TRBV11-1; clone size: few; CDR3 protein: ASSHGLASYNEQF
J gene: TRBJ2-2; V gene: TRBV9; clone size: many; CDR3 protein: ASSVESFKAGELF
J gene: TRBJ1-5; V gene: TRBV10-3; clone size: few; CDR3 protein: AISERDRNQPQH
J gene: TRBJ1-5; V gene: TRBV7-2; clone size: many; CDR3 protein: ASSLGPGAGQPQH
J gene: TRBJ2-7; V gene: TRBV11-2; clone size: -; CDR3 protein: ASSSPKTGVGYEQY
J gene: TRBJ1-1; V gene: TRBV7-2; clone size: many; CDR3 protein: ASSSRGHTEAF
J gene: TRBJ2-2; V gene: TRBV7-2; clone size: many; CDR3 protein: ASSFDRGGAGELF
J gene: TRBJ1-6; V gene: TRBV5-1; clone size: many; CDR3 protein: ASSRSGSNSPLH
J gene: TRBJ2-3; V gene: TRBV5-1; clone size: many; CDR3 protein: ASSSDRATDTQY
J gene: TRBJ2-7; V gene: TRBV27; clone size: many; CDR3 protein: ASSAETQQADNEQY
J gene: TRBJ2-5; V gene: TRBV6-1; clone size: many; CDR3 protein: ASRPGGLETQY
J gene: TRBJ2-1; V gene: TRBV7-6; clone size: many; CDR3 protein: ASSLGALRGSYNEQF
J gene: TRBJ2-1; V gene: TRBV5-6; clone size: many; CDR3 protein: ASSLDAYNEQF
J gene: TRBJ2-5; V gene: TRBV7-7; clone size: -; CDR3 protein: ASSLDGGETQY
J gene: TRBJ1-6; V gene: TRBV7-2; clone size: many; CDR3 protein: ASSLYRGNNSPLH
J gene: TRBJ2-2; V gene: TRBV6-1; clone size: many; CDR3 protein: ASIGGGGATGELF
J gene: TRBJ2-7; V gene: TRBV11-1; clone size: few; CDR3 protein: ASSLQPGQGPFGQY
J gene: TRBJ2-5; V gene: TRBV7-2; clone size: -; CDR3 protein: ASSPKAGETETQY
J gene: TRBJ2-5; V gene: TRBV3-1; clone size: -; CDR3 protein: ASSHPGTQY
J gene: TRBJ2-7; V gene: TRBV5-1; clone size: many; CDR3 protein: ASSLGQNYEQY
J gene: TRBJ2-5; V gene: TRBV20-1; clone size: many; CDR3 protein: SARSGQGYETQY
J gene: TRBJ2-7; V gene: TRBV7-2; clone size: many; CDR3 protein: ASSFLSQGAYEQY
J gene: TRBJ2-1; V gene: TRBV30; clone size: many; CDR3 protein: AWIPQGYEQF
J gene: TRBJ2-7; V gene: TRBV20-1; clone size: many; CDR3 protein: SARDRLRATYEQY
J gene: TRBJ2-1; V gene: TRBV15; clone size: many; CDR3 protein: ATSPLRGGSGVEQF
J gene: TRBJ2-3; V gene: TRBV9; clone size: many; CDR3 protein: ASSVVSGDTQY
J gene: TRBJ2-1; V gene: TRBV3-1; clone size: many; CDR3 protein: ASSPRGSGRNTDEQF
J gene: TRBJ1-5; V gene: TRBV6-1; clone size: many; CDR3 protein: ASSDRGRPTQPQH